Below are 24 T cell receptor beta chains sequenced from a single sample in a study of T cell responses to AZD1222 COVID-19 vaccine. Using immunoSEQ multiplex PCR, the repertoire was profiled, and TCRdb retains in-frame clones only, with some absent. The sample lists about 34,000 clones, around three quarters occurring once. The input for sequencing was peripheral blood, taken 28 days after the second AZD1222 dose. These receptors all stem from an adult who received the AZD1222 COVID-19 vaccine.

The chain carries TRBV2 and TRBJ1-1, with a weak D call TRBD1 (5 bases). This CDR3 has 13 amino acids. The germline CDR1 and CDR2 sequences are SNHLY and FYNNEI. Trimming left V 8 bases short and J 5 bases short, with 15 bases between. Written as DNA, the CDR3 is TGTGCCAGCGAGAGGGGTGGTGGGACTGAAGCTTTCTTT. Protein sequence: CASERGGGTEAFF.

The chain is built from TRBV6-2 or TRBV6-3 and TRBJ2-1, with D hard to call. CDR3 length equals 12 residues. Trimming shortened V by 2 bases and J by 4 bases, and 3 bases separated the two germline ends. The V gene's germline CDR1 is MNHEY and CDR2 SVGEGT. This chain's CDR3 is CASSYPYNEQFF. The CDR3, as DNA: TGTGCCAGCAGTTACCCTTACAATGAGCAGTTCTTC.

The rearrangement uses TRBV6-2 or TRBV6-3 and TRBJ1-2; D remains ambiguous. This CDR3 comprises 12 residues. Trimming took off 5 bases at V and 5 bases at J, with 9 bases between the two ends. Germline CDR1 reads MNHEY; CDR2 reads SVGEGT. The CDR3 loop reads CASSLDRYGYTF. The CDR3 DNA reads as TGTGCCAGCAGTCTCGATAGATATGGCTACACCTTC.

CDR3 sequence reads: CASSDTGNPDQPQHF. For the CDR3, the DNA is TGCGCCAGCAGCGATACAGGTAATCCTGATCAGCCCCAGCATTTT. The gene calls are TRBV5-1 and TRBJ1-5, with D tentatively TRBD1 (5 bases). The ends were cut back, 4 bases at V and 5 bases at J, with 16 bases in the middle. This CDR3 region has 15 residues. CDR1 is SGHRS and CDR2 is YFSETQ in the germline V gene.

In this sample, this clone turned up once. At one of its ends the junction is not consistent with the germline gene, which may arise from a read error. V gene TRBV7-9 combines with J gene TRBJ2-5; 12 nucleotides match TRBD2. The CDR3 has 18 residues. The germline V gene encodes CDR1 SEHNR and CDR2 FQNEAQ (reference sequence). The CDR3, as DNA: TGTGCCAGCAGCTTCCCCTGGACTAGCGGGGCCCCCCAAGGGACCCAGTACTTC. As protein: CASSFPWTSGAPQGTQYF. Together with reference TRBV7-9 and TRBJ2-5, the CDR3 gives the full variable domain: DTGVSQNPRHKITKRGQNVTFRCDPISEHNRLYWYRQTLGQGPEFLTYFQNEAQLEKSRLLSDRFSAERPKGSFSTLEIQRTEQGDSAMYLCASSFPWTSGAPQGTQYFGPGTRLLVL.

CDR3 sequence reads: CASRRSGRTEAFF. CDR3 sequence (DNA): TGTGCCAGCCGCCGCTCAGGGAGGACTGAAGCTTTCTTT. The rearrangement joins TRBV27 to TRBJ1-1; tentatively, D is TRBD1 (5 bases). The ends were cut back, 8 bases at V and 5 bases at J, with 15 bases in the middle. Germline CDR1 and CDR2: MNHEY and SMNVEV (reference sequence). This CDR3 is 13 amino acids long.

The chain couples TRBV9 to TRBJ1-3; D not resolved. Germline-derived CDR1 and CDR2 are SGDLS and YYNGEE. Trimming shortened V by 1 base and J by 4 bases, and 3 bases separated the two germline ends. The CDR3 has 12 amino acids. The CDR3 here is CASSVTGNTIYF. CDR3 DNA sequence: TGTGCCAGCAGCGTAACCGGAAACACCATATATTTT. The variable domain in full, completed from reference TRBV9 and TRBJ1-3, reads DSGVTQTPKHLITATGQRVTLRCSPRSGDLSVYWYQQSLDQGLQFLIQYYNGEERAKGNILERFSAQQFPDLHSELNLSSLELGDSALYFCASSVTGNTIYFGEGSWLTVV.

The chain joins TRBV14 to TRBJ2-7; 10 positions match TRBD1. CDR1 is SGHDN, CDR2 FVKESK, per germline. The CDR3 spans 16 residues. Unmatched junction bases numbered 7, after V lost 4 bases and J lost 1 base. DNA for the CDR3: TGTGCCAGCAGCCGGAGGGACAGGGGCTTATCCTACGAGCAGTACTTC. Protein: CASSRRDRGLSYEQYF. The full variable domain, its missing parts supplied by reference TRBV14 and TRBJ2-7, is EAGVTQFPSHSVIEKGQTVTLRCDPISGHDNLYWYRRVMGKEIKFLLHFVKESKQDESGMPNNRFLAERTGGTYSTLKVQPAELEDSGVYFCASSRRDRGLSYEQYFGPGTRLTVT.

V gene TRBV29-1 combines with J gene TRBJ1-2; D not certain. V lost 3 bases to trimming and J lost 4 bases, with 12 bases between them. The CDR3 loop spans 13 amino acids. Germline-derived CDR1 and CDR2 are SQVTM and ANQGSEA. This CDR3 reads CSVERALGYGYTF. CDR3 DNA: TGCAGCGTTGAGAGAGCACTTGGCTATGGCTACACCTTC.

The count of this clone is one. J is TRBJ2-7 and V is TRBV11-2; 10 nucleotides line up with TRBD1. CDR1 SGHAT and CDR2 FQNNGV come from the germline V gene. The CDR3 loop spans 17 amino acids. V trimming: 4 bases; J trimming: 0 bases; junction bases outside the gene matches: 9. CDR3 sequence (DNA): TGTGCCAGCAGCTACGATTTATGGACAGGGGGCTCCTACGAGCAGTACTTC. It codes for CASSYDLWTGGSYEQYF.

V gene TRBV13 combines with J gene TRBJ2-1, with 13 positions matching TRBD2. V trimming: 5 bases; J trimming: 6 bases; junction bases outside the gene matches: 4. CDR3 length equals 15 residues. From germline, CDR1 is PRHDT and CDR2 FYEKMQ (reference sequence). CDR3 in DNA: TGTGCCAGCAGCCTCAGGACTAGCGGGGGCAATGAGCAGTTCTTC. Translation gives CASSLRTSGGNEQFF.

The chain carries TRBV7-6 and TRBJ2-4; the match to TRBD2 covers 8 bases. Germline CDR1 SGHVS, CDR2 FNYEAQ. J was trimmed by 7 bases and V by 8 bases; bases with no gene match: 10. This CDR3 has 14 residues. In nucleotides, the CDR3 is TGTGCCAGCGGAACCGGGACTAGGTCGAACATTCAGTACTTC. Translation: CASGTGTRSNIQYF.

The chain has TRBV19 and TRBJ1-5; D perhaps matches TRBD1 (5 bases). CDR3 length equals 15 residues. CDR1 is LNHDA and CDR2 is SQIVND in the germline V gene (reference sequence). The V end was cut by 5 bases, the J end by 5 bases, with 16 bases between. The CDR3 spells CASSGARGVHQPQHF. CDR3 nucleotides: TGTGCCAGTAGTGGGGCTCGAGGTGTCCATCAGCCCCAGCATTTT.

This CDR3 reads CASRSRGEQFF. CDR3 coding DNA: TGTGCCAGCAGGTCCAGGGGTGAGCAGTTCTTC. The V gene is TRBV6-5, the J gene TRBJ2-1; tentatively, D is TRBD1 (6 bases). In germline, CDR1 is MNHEY, CDR2 SVGAGI. The CDR3 runs to 11 residues. Trimming took 6 bases from V and 9 from J, leaving 9 bases between them.

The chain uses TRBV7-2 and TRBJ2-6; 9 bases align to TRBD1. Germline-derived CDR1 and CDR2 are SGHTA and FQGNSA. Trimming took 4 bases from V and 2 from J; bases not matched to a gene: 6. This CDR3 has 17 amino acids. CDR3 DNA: TGTGCCAGCAGCTCGAGGGGACAGGGTCCTGGGGCCAACGTCCTGACTTTC. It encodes CASSSRGQGPGANVLTF.

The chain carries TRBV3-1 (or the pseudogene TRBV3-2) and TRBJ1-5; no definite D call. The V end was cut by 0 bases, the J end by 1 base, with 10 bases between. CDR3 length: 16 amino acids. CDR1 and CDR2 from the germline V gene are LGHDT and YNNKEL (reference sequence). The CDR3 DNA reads TGTGCCAGCAGCCAAGAAAGGGTTTCGAGCAATCAGCCCCAGCATTTT. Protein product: CASSQERVSSNQPQHF.

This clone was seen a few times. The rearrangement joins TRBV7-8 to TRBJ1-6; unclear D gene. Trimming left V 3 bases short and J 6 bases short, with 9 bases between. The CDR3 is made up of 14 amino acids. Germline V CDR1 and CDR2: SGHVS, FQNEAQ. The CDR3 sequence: CASSLVGSNSPLHF. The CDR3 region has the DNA TGTGCCAGCAGCTTGGTAGGGTCTAATTCACCCCTCCACTTT.

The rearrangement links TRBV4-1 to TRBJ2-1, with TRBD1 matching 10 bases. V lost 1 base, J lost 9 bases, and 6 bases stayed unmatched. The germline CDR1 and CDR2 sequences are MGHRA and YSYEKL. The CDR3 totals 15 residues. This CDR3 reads CASSQGQGARGEQFF. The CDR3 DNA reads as TGCGCCAGCAGCCAAGGACAGGGGGCTAGGGGTGAGCAGTTCTTC.

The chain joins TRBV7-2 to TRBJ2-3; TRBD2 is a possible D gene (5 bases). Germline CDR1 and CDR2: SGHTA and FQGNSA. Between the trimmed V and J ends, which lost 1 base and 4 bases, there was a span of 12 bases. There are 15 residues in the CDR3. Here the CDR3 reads CASSLGGVRSDTQYF. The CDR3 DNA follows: TGTGCCAGCAGCTTAGGGGGAGTACGGTCAGATACGCAGTATTTT. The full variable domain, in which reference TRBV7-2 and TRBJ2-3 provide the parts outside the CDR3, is GAGVSQSPSNKVTEKGKDVELRCDPISGHTALYWYRQSLGQGLEFLIYFQGNSAPDKSGLPSDRFSAERTGGSVSTLTIQRTQQEDSAVYLCASSLGGVRSDTQYFGPGTRLTVL.

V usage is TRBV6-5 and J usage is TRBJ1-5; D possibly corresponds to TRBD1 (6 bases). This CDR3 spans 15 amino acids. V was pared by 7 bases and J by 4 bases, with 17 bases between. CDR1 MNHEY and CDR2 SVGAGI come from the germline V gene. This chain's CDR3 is CASNRDRSFNQPQHF. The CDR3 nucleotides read TGTGCCAGCAACCGAGACAGGAGTTTTAATCAGCCCCAGCATTTT.

The CDR3 protein is CARSHQEGNQPQHF. CDR3 DNA sequence: TGTGCCAGAAGCCATCAGGAGGGAAATCAGCCCCAGCATTTT. The chain uses TRBV5-3 and TRBJ1-5; no clear D gene. TRBV5-3 counts as an open reading frame of uncertain function. This CDR3 contains 14 residues. V lost 4 bases to trimming and J lost 4 bases, with 12 bases between them.

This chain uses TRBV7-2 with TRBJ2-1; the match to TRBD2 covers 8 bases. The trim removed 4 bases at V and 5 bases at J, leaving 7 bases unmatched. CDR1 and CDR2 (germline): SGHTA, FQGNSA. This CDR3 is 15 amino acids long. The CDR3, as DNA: TGTGCCAGCAGCTCCCGTGGACTAGCCAACAATGAGCAGTTCTTC. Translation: CASSSRGLANNEQFF.

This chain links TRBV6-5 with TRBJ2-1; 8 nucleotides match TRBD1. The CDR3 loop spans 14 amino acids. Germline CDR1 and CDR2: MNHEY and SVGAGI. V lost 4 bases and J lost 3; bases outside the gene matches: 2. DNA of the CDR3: TGTGCCAGCAGTTCGGGACAGGTCTACAATGAGCAGTTCTTC. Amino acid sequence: CASSSGQVYNEQFF.

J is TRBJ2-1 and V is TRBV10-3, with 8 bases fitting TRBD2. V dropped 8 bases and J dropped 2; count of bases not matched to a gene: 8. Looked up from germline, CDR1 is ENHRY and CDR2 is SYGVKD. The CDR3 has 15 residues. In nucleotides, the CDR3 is TGTGCCATCGGACCTAGCGGGCGTACCTACAATGAGCAGTTCTTC. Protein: CAIGPSGRTYNEQFF.